The rows below give T cell receptor beta chains drawn from one sample of a study. TCRdb reanalysed the 5' RACE reads using MiXCR and keeps one entry per CDR3 protein. The sample lists over 9,000 distinct CDR3 sequences; 60% were seen once. Sequencing input: tumor-infiltrating memory CD4+ T cells sorted from the breast tumor. These receptors were obtained from a female donor with breast cancer. The CDR3 runs from the conserved cysteine through the conserved F or W. D genes are given only for firm matches. Some rows have no size entry. The others give once, few or many, or a class for an expanded clone.

size | D | J | V | DNA | CDR3
NA | NA | TRBJ1-1 | TRBV29-1 | TGCAGCGTTGAACAGGGACGGTACACTGAAGCCTTCTTT | CSVEQGRYTEAFF
NA | TRBD2 | TRBJ2-7 | TRBV6-5 | TGTGCCAGCAGTCGGGACAGAACTAGCGGGTACGAGCAGTACTTC | CASSRDRTSGYEQYF
NA | NA | TRBJ2-7 | TRBV4-1 | TGCACCAGCAGCCAAGAGAGCTCCTACGAGCAGTACTTC | CTSSQESSYEQYF
NA | TRBD1 | TRBJ2-3 | TRBV5-5 | TGTGCCAGCAGCGTGACCGGGACAGGGGTCCTCGATACGCAGTATTTT | CASSVTGTGVLDTQYF
NA | NA | TRBJ2-3 | TRBV7-3 | TGTGCCAGCAGCTTAGTAGGTCTAGGTAAACCCACAGATACGCAGTATTTT | CASSLVGLGKPTDTQYF
NA | TRBD2 | TRBJ2-3 | TRBV6-5 | TGTGCCAGCAGTCCTCGGACTAGCGGGGATACGCAGTATTTT | CASSPRTSGDTQYF
NA | NA | TRBJ2-1 | TRBV5-1 | TGCGCCAGCAGCTCCGGGGAGGCCCGCCCTCCCTACAATGAGCAGTTCTTC | CASSSGEARPPYNEQFF
NA | NA | TRBJ1-5 | TRBV10-3 | TGTGCCATCAGTGAGCGGGGGAATAACAATCAGCCCCAGCATTTT | CAISERGNNNQPQHF
NA | TRBD2 | TRBJ2-1 | TRBV20-1 | TGCAGTGCTTACCCCACTAGCGGGAGCTACAATGAGCAGTTCTTC | CSAYPTSGSYNEQFF
few | NA | TRBJ2-5 | TRBV12-3/TRBV12-4 | TGTGCCAGCAGTTTCGCAGGAAAAGAGACCCAGTACTTC | CASSFAGKETQYF
NA | NA | TRBJ1-6 | TRBV20-1 | TGCAGTGCTACGGTCCAGGATGATTCACCCCTCCACTTT | CSATVQDDSPLHF
NA | TRBD2 | TRBJ2-1 | TRBV12-3/TRBV12-4 | TGTGCCAGCAGGCTAGCGGGGGGGAATGAGCAGTTCTTC | CASRLAGGNEQFF
NA | TRBD2 | TRBJ2-5 | TRBV5-1 | TGCGCCAGCACCCTAGCGGGTCGGGAGACCCAGTACTTC | CASTLAGRETQYF
few | TRBD1 | TRBJ1-2 | TRBV20-1 | TGCAGTGCTCCGATCGACAGGGGTTCTAACTATGGCTACACCTTC | CSAPIDRGSNYGYTF
NA | TRBD2 | TRBJ2-7 | TRBV5-6 | TGTGCCAGCAGCTTAGTGTACTTGGCTAGCGGGAGGGCCCGGTTCTACGGGCAGTACTTC | CASSLVYLASGRARFYGQYF